This T cell receptor beta chain was obtained from a study of T cell responses to AZD1222 COVID-19 vaccine. Profiled with immunoSEQ multiplex PCR; TCRdb holds only in-frame clones, not every one. The table has more than 85,000 clones, about 94% seen once. Remarks on this clone: Its antigen is unidentified.

General study results and limits: Donors were largely white British and mainly female; clonal diversity was possibly underestimated. Among those given AZD1222, only five or six were seropositive at baseline. Variant regions that are unmutated are reportedly the target of nearly half of spike-specific TCRs. The breadth and depth of Spike-specific TCRs increased once two AZD1222 doses had been given.

The CDR3 totals 15 residues. Germline CDR1 is KGHDR and CDR2 is SFDVKD. V was pared by 6 bases and J by 5 bases, with 7 bases of the junction left unmatched. The source is an adult who received the AZD1222 COVID-19 vaccine. The sample here was peripheral blood, taken 28 days after the second AZD1222 dose. The rearrangement joins TRBV24-1 to TRBJ2-1; 9 bases match TRBD1. The CDR3 region has the DNA TGTGCCACCAGTACCGGGACAGGGAGACACAATGAGCAGTTCTTC. Protein sequence: CATSTGTGRHNEQFF.